This TCR beta chain was recorded in a study of blood T cell repertoires in COVID-19. On the study more broadly: There were acute and convalescent COVID-19 samples, and they came from the United States, Italy and Spain. T cells, B-cell-depleted T cells, or PBMCs supplied cDNA or gDNA.

The V end lost 1 base, the J end lost 3 bases, and 16 bases lay between the germline ends. Germline V lookup: CDR1 LGHNA, CDR2 YSLEER. CDR3 length: 17 amino acids. Original processing notes: Estimates of nucleated cell counts were drawn from the amplification of reference gene primers. Sequencing was performed with immunoSEQ multiplex PCR; in TCRdb, only in-frame clones are kept and a portion is missing. D and trimming were read from the DNA, whereas the V and J calls and clone size are those reported in that table. In the table there are around 100,000 clones, around four fifths of which are singletons.

The material sequenced was peripheral blood. This sequence joins TRBV4-3 and TRBJ2-1; D might be TRBD1 (5 bases). The TCR sequence derives from a man between 65 and 85 years old with active or convalescent COVID-19. CDR3 coding DNA: TGCGCCAGCAGCCAAGGCCCGGTGGGGCAGGTCTACAATGAGCAGTTCTTC. Amino acid sequence: CASSQGPVGQVYNEQFF.